Listed here are 7 T cell receptor delta chains from one sample, sequenced in a study of γδ T cells in repeated Plasmodium falciparum infection (dated by TCRdb to about 2021). Receptor amplification or capture employed multiplex PCR. The listed sequencing device is Illumina MiSeq. Public reads were reanalyzed in TCRdb with CATT, and rows carrying the same DNA were merged afterwards. This sample holds approximately 50,000 delta-chain clones; around 2% were observed only once. The ten largest make up 24% of the sample. For bulk TCR repertoire analysis, Vgamma9/Vdelta2+ and Vdelta2-negative gammadelta T cell populations were isolated by flow sorting from peripheral blood mononuclear cells. Sequenced sample: gamma-delta T cells from blood. Source of these receptors: a pool of human donors (malaria-infected and uninfected, not separated).

This clone was detected a few times. The TCRdb record carries a much larger clone's protein, which differs from this DNA's translation at residue 11; a read error is the likely cause, and the protein listed here is the DNA translation. The sample has other DNA sequences that encode this CDR3 too. The rearrangement joins TRDV2 to TRDJ1; unclear D gene. The J gene is absent in TCRdb and was assigned here via DNA matching to germline. This CDR3 is built from 15 residues. From germline, CDR1 is GEAIGNYY and CDR2 EKD. CDR3 bases: TGTGCCTGTGACACCGTGTCCTCCCACACCGAAAAACTCATCTTT. It specifies CACDTVSSHTEKLIF.

Notes on this clone: TCRdb records a much larger clone's protein for this DNA, with a difference at residue 14 that likely arises from a read error; the protein given is the translation of the DNA. This chain connects TRDV2 to TRDJ1, with 12 bases identical to TRDD3. The CDR3 length is 17 residues. Germline V gene sequence: CDR1 GEAIGNYY, CDR2 EKD. CDR3: CACDTAGGYANTDNLIF. The CDR3 DNA follows: TGTGCCTGTGACACCGCTGGGGGATACGCTAACACCGATAACCTCATCTTT.

This clone was seen at least ten times. TCRdb assigns this DNA the protein of a much larger clone, which departs from its translation at residue 4; this likely reflects a read error, and the protein shown comes from translating the DNA. The rearrangement links TRDV2 to TRDJ1; 9 nucleotides align to TRDD3. Germline V CDR1 and CDR2: GEAIGNYY, EKD. This CDR3 region has 20 residues. The CDR3: CACGTEEVRGYEGVTDKLIF. The CDR3 coding sequence is TGTGCCTGTGGCACCGAGGAAGTACGGGGATACGAGGGGGTTACCGATAAACTCATCTTT.

There are a few counts of this clone. The protein TCRdb lists belongs to a much larger clone and differs from this DNA's translation at residue 18, which points to a read error; the protein shown is made from the DNA. TRDV1 is the V gene, and the J gene was not called; TRDD3, the D gene given by the table, was not confirmed from the DNA. The CDR3 contains 20 residues. The germline V gene has CDR1 TSWWSYY and CDR2 QGS. This chain's CDR3 is CALGEDRGKCPGGCTDKPIF. CDR3 DNA sequence: TGTGCTCTTGGGGAAGATCGGGGGAAGTGCCCAGGGGGGTGCACCGATAAACCCATCTTT.

This clone was detected many times. A read error is likely here: a far larger clone is one base away. The same CDR3 also results from other DNA sequences found in this sample. The genes are TRDV3 and TRDJ1; 8 bases align to TRDD2. Germline V CDR1 and CDR2: TVYSNPD, GDNSRS (reference sequence). The CDR3 extends over 16 amino acids. CDR3 amino acids: CAFRFLLGLYTDKLIF. The CDR3 DNA reads TGTGCCTTTCGCTTCCTACTAGGACTGTACACCGATAAGCTCATCTTT.

In the case of this clone: The protein TCRdb gives is from a much larger clone and does not agree with this DNA's translation at residue 17, likely a read error; the protein shown here comes from the DNA. This chain uses TRDV3 with TRDJ1; 11 nucleotides match TRDD3. In the absence of a J gene in TCRdb, the DNA was matched to germline to assign it here. CDR1 and CDR2 from the germline V gene are TVYSNPD and GDNSRS (reference sequence). CDR3 length: 21 residues. CDR3 DNA sequence: TGTGCCTTTATCCACCCTACGCACTGGGGGATAACGACGATTTACACCGAGAAACTCATCTTT. It encodes CAFIHPTHWGITTIYTEKLIF. Full variable domain (rest looked up from reference TRDV3 and TRDJ1): CDKVTQSSPDQTVASGSEVVLLCTYDTVYSNPDLFWYRIRPDYSFQFVFYGDNSRSEGADFTQGRFSVKHILTQKAFHLVISPVRTEDSATYYCAFIHPTHWGITTIYTEKLIFGKGTRVTVEP.

This clone was counted a few times. With a far larger clone one base away, a read error is the likely cause. The same CDR3 also results from other DNA sequences found in this sample. This chain uses TRAV38-2/DV8 with TRDJ1; 10 positions agree with TRDD3. As TCRdb names no J gene, one was assigned here on the basis of a DNA match to germline. The CDR3 is made up of 20 amino acids. Germline V CDR1 and CDR2: TSESDYY, QEAYKQQN. CDR3: CAYKGPRYWGILPDTDKLIF. For the CDR3, the DNA is TGCGCTTATAAAGGGCCCCGCTACTGGGGGATCCTTCCCGATACCGATAAACTCATCTTT.